Detailed here is one T cell receptor (beta chain). The length of the CDR3 is 17 residues. The germline V and J ends were trimmed by 0 bases and 0 bases, with 13 bases remaining between them. In germline, CDR1 is SGHRS, CDR2 YFSETQ. In the authors' methods: Junction-only immunoSEQ data arrived without quality scores, meaning filtering differed. Clones were sequenced by immunoSEQ multiplex PCR, and TCRdb holds only the in-frame ones, with some missing. The DNA was the basis for D and trimming; V, J and clone size are from that table. The table has about 480,000 clones, about four fifths seen once. The data belong to a study of shared clonotypes between healthy human individuals.

V is TRBV5-1 and J is TRBJ1-3, with D possibly matching TRBD1 (6 bases). The source is a woman in her 40s in good health. Some clones in this sample may be carry-over from other donors' samples. Sample: PBMCs. The CDR3 loop is CASSLEGGAASGNTIYF. In nucleotides, the CDR3 is TGCGCCAGCAGCTTGGAGGGGGGCGCTGCCTCTGGAAACACCATATATTTT.